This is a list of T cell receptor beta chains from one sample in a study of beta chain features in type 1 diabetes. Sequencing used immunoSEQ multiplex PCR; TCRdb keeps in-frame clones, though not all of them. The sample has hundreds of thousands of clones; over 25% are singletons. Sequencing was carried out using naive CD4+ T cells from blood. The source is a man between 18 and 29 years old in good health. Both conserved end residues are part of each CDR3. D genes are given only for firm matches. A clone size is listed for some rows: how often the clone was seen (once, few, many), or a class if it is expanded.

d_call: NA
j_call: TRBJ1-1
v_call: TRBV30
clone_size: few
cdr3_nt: TGTGCCTGGAGTGTACTGAGTCTGAACACTGAAGCTTTCTTT
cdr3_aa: CAWSVLSLNTEAFF

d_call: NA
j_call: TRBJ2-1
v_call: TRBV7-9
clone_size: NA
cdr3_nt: TGTGCCAGCAGCGCGGGACGGATAGACTACAATGAGCAGTTCTTC
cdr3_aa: CASSAGRIDYNEQFF

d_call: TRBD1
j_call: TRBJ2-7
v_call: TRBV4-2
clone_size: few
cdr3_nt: TGTGCCAGCAGCCAAGGGACAGGGGAAGGCTACGAGCAGTACTTC
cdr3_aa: CASSQGTGEGYEQYF

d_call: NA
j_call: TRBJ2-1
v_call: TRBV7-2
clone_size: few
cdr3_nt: TGTGCCAGCAGCTTATATGAAGTTGAGCAGTTCTTC
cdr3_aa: CASSLYEVEQFF

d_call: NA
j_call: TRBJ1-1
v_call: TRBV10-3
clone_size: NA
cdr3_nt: TGTGCCACGAGTCTGAGCAACACTGAAGCTTTCTTT
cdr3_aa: CATSLSNTEAFF

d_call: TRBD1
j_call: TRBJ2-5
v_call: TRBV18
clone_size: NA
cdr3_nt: TGTGCCAGCTCACGTACGGGACAGGGAGAGACCCAGTACTTC
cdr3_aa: CASSRTGQGETQYF

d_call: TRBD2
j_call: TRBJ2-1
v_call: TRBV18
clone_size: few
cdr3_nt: TGTGCCAGCTCACCAGCGAGCGGGAGAGAGGGTGAGCAGTTCTTC
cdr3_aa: CASSPASGREGEQFF

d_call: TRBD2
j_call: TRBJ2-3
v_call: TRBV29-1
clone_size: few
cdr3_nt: TGCAGCGCCCGTGGGGGGGCAGATACGCAGTATTTT
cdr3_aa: CSARGGADTQYF

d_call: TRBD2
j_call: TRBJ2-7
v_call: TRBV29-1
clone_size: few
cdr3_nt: TGCAGCGTTGTAGCGGGGGGCTCCTACGAGCAGTACTTC
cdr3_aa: CSVVAGGSYEQYF

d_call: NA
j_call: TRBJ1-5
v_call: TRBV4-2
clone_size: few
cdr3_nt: TGTGCCAGCAGCCATGCCTCAGGGGCCCTAAATCAGCCCCAGCATTTT
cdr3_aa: CASSHASGALNQPQHF

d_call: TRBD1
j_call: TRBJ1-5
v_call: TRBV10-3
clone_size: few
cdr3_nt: TGTGCCATCAGTGGACAGGGGAATCAGCCCCAGCATTTT
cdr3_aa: CAISGQGNQPQHF

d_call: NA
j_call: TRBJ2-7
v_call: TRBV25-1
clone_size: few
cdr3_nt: TGTGCCAGCAGGGGGGAGTACGAGCAGTACTTC
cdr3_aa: CASRGEYEQYF

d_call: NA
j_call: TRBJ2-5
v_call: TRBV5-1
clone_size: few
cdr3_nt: TGCGCCAGCAGCTTCCGGCCTCTGGTGGTAGGGGAGACCCAGTACTTC
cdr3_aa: CASSFRPLVVGETQYF

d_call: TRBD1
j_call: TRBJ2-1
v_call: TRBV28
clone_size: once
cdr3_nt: TGTGCCAGCAGTTTATTTGCTAGAACCGCAGGGGGGCAGTTCTTC
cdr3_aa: CASSLFARTAGGQFF

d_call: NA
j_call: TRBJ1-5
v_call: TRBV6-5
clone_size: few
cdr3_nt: TGTGCCAGCAGCCCCAGGGACCGCAATCAGCCCCAGCATTTT
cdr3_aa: CASSPRDRNQPQHF

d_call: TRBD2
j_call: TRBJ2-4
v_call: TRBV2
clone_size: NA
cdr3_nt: TGTGCCAGCACCTCTAGCGGGAGATCTCAAAACATTCAGTACTTC
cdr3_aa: CASTSSGRSQNIQYF

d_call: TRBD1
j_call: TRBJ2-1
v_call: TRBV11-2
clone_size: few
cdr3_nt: TGTGCCAGCAGCTCCCTAACAGGGGGCTCCTACAATGAGCAGTTCTTC
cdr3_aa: CASSSLTGGSYNEQFF

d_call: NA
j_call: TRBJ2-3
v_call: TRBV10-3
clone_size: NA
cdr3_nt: TGTGCCATCAGTGACGACAGGGATACGCAGTATTTT
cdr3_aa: CAISDDRDTQYF

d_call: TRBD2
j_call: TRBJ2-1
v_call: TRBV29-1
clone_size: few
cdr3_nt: TGCAGCGTGACACCGGGACTAGACCGCTCCTACAATGAGCAGTTCTTC
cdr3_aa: CSVTPGLDRSYNEQFF

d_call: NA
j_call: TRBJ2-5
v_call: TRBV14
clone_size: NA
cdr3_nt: TGTGCCAGCAGCCAATTCGGACGACAAACACGAGAGACCCAGTACTTC
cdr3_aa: CASSQFGRQTRETQYF

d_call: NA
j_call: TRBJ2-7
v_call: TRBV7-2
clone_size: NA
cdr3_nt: TGTGCCAGCAGCCATGTAGGGGGGGCGACAGGCTACGAGCAGTACTTC
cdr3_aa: CASSHVGGATGYEQYF

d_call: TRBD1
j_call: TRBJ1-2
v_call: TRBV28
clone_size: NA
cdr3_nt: TGTGCCAGCAGGGACGGGACAGGCAACTATGGCTACACCTTC
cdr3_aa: CASRDGTGNYGYTF

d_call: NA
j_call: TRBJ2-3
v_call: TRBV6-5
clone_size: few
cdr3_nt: TGTGCCAGCAGTCCTAACACCGGCACAGATACGCAGTATTTT
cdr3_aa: CASSPNTGTDTQYF

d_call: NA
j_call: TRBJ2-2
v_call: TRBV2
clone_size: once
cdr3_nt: TGTGCCAGCAGTAGGGACGGCACCGGGGAGCTGTTTTTT
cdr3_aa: CASSRDGTGELFF

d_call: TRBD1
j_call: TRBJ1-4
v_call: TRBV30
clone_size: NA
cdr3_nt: TGTGCCTGGAGTGTTTCGACAGGGGGTAGGGAAAAACTGTTTTTT
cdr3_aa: CAWSVSTGGREKLFF

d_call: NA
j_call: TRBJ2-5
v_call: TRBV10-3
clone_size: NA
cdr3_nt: TGTGCCATCAGACAGGGCGGCCAAGAGACCCAGTACTTC
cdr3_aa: CAIRQGGQETQYF

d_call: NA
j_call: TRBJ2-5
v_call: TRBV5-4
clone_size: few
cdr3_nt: TGTGCCAGCAGCTTGAGTCAGGGGACTCGTTCGGACTTC
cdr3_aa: CASSLSQGTRSDF

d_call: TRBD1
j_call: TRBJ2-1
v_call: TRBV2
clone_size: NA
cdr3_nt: TGTGCCAGCGGAAAGGACAGGGGCTCCTACAATGAGCAGTTCTTC
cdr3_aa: CASGKDRGSYNEQFF

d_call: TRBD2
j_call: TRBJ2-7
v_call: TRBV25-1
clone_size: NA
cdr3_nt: TGTGCCAGCAGTGAAGACGGCGGGAGGTTCCACGAGCAGTACTTC
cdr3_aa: CASSEDGGRFHEQYF

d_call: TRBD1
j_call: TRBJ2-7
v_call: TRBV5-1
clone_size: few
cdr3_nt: TGCGCCAGCGGAATCGGGACAGGGGGCTCCTACGAGCAGTACTTC
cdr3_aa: CASGIGTGGSYEQYF

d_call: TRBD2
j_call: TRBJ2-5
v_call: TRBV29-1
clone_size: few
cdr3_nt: TGCAGCGTTGAAGAGGGGACTAGCCGCTCTCAAGAGACCCAGTACTTC
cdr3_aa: CSVEEGTSRSQETQYF

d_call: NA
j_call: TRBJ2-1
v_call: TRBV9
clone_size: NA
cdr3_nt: TGTGCCAGCAGCGTCTCCGGGTCCACCTACAATGAGCAGTTCTTC
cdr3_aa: CASSVSGSTYNEQFF

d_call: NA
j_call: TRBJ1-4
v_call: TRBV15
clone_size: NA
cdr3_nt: TGTGCCACCAGCAGAGATCAGGGCCCGGCAACTAATGAAAAACTGTTTTTT
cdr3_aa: CATSRDQGPATNEKLFF

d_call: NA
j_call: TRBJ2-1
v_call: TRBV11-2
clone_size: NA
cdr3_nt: TGTGCCAGCAGCGACTTCAATGAGCAGTTCTTC
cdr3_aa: CASSDFNEQFF

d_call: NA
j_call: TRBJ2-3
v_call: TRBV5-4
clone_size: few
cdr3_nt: TGTGCCAGCAGCTTGTCTCCGGGAACCTTTGATACGCAGTATTTT
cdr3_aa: CASSLSPGTFDTQYF

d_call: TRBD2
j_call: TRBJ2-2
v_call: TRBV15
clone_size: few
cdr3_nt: TGTGCCACCAGCCCCCAGGAGGGACTAGCATTTCCGGAGCTGTTTTTT
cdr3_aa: CATSPQEGLAFPELFF

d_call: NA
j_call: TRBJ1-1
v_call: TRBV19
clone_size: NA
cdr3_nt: TGTGCCAGTAGCCGCCTTAGGATGAACACTGAAGCTTTCTTT
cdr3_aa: CASSRLRMNTEAFF

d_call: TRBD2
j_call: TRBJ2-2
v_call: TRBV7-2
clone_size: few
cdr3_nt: TGTGCCAGCAGCAACTCCTGGACTAGCGGGAGTCCGAACACCGGGGAGCTGTTTTTT
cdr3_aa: CASSNSWTSGSPNTGELFF

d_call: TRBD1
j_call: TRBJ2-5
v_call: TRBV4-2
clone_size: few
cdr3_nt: TGTGCCAGCAGCCCGCCGGGACAGCAAGAGACCCAGTACTTC
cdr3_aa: CASSPPGQQETQYF

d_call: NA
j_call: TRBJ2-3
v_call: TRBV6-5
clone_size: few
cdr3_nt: TGTGCCAGCAGTCGAAGAACTAGCACAGATACGCAGTATTTT
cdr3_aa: CASSRRTSTDTQYF

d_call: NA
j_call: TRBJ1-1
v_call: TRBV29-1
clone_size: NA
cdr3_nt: TGCAGCGTTGATCTACAGGGCGTTACTGAAGCTTTCTTT
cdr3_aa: CSVDLQGVTEAFF

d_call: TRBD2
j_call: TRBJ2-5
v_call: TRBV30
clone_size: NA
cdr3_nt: TGTGCCTGGAAGGCTAGCGGGCAAGAGACCCAGTACTTC
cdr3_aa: CAWKASGQETQYF

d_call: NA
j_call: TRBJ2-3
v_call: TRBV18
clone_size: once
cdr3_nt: TGTGCCAGCTCACCTTTAATTTACGATACGCAGTATTTT
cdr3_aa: CASSPLIYDTQYF

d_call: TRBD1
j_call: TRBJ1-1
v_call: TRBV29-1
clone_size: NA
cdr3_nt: TGCAGCGTTGAGGGACAGGAGAATGAAGCTTTCTTT
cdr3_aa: CSVEGQENEAFF

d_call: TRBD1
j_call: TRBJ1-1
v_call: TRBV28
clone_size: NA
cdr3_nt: TGTGCCGGGGCTACAGGGGTTAACACTGAAGCTTTCTTT
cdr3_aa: CAGATGVNTEAFF

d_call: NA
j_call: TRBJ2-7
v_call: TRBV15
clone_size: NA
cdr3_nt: TGTGCCACCAGCAGAGCGGCAGGGATGGTCCCTCGAGAGCAGTACTTC
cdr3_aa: CATSRAAGMVPREQYF

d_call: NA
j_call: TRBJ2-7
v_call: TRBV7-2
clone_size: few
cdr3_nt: TGTGCCAGCAGCTTAGGCGGATCCGGGGTCTCCTACGAGCAGTACTTC
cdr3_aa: CASSLGGSGVSYEQYF

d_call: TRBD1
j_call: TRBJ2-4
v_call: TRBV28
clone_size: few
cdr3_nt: TGTGCCAGCAGGTGGACAGGGAAGAGTCTTCAGTACTTC
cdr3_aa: CASRWTGKSLQYF

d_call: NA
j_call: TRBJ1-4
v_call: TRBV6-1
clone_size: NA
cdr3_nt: TGTGCCAGCGACAGGATTGGGAGTGAAAAACTGTTTTTT
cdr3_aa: CASDRIGSEKLFF

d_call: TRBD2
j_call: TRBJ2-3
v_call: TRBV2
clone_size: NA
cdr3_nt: TGTGCCAGCAGTGCGGAGCGGGAGGACCCAGATACGCAGTATTTT
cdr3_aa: CASSAEREDPDTQYF

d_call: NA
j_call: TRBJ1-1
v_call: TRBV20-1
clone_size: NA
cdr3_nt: TGCAGTGCAAGACAGAACACTGAAGCTTTCTTT
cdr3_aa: CSARQNTEAFF

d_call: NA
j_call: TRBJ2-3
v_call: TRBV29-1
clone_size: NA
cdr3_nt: TGCAGCGGGAGAGTAGATACGCAGTATTTT
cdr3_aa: CSGRVDTQYF

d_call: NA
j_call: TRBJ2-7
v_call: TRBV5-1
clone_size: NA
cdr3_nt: TGCGCCAGCAGCTTGGCCGAGGGGTTCTACGAGCAGTACTTC
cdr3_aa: CASSLAEGFYEQYF

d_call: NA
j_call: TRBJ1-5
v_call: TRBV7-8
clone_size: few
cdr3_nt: TGTGCCAGCAGCCCCCGGATGTTAGCAGGGGGCAATCAGCCCCAGCATTTT
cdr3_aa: CASSPRMLAGGNQPQHF

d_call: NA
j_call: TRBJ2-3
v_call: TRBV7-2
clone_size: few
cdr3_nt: TGTGCCAGCAGCTTAGAGAGACAGTACACAGATACGCAGTATTTT
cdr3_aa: CASSLERQYTDTQYF

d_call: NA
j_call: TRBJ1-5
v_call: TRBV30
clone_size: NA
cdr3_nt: TGTGCCTCCGGACAGCCCAATCAGCCCCAGCATTTT
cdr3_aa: CASGQPNQPQHF

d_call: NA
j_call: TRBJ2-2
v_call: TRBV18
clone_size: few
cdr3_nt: TGTGCCAGCTCGCTCCTAGAGAACACCGGGGAGCTGTTTTTT
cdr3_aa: CASSLLENTGELFF

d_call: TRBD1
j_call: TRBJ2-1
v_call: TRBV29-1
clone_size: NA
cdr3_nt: TGCAGCGTTGCCCCGGGACAGGGTCAGGAGGAGCAGTTCTTC
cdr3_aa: CSVAPGQGQEEQFF

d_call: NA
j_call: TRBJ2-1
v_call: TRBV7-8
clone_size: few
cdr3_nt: TGTGCCAGCCAAAAGAGGTTGGACAATGAGCAGTTCTTC
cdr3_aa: CASQKRLDNEQFF

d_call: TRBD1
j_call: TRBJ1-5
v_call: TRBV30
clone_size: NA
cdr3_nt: TGTGCCTGGAGTGGTCAGGGGGGGCAGCCCCAGCATTTT
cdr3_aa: CAWSGQGGQPQHF